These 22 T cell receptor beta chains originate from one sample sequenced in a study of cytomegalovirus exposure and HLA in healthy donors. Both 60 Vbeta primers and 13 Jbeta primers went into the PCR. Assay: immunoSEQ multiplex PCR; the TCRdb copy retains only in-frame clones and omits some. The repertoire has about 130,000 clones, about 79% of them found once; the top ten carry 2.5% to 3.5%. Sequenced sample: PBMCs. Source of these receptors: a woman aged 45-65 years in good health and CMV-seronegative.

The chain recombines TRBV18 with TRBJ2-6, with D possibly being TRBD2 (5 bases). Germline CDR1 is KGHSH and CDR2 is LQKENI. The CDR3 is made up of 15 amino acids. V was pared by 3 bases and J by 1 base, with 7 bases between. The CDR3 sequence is CASSPGVSGANVLTF. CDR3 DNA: TGTGCCAGCTCACCCGGGGTGTCTGGGGCCAACGTCCTGACTTTC.

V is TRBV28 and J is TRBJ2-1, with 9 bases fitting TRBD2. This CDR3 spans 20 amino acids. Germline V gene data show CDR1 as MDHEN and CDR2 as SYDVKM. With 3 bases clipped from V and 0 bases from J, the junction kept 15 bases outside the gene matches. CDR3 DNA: TGTGCCAGCAGTTTCCTGCTCCTGGGACTAGCTGTTAGCTCCTACAATGAGCAGTTCTTC. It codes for CASSFLLLGLAVSSYNEQFF.

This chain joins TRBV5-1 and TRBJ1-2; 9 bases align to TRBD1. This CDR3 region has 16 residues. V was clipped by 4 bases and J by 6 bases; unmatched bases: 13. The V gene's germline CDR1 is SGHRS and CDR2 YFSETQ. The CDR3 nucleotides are TGCGCCAGCAGCCTCCGCCCGGCCGGGACAGGGAATGGCTACACCTTC. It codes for CASSLRPAGTGNGYTF.

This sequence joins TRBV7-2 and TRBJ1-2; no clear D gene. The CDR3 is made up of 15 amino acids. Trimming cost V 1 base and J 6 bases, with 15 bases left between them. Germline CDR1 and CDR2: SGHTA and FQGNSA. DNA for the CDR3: TGTGCCAGCAGCTTAGAGTTCGGCATGAGGGATGGCTACACCTTC. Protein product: CASSLEFGMRDGYTF.

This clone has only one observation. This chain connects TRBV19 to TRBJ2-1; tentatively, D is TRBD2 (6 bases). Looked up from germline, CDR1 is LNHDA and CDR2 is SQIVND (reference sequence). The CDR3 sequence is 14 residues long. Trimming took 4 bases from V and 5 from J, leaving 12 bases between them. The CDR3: CASSSGTNDNEQFF. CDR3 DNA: TGTGCCAGTAGTAGCGGGACGAATGACAATGAGCAGTTCTTC.

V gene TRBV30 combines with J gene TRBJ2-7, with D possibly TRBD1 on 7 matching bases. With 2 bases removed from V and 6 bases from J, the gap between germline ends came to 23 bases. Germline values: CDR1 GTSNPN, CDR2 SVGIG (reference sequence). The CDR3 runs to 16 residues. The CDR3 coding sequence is TGTGCCTGGAGTAAGGACAGGCCGCTACTAGCTAGCGAGCAGTACTTC. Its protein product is CAWSKDRPLLASEQYF.

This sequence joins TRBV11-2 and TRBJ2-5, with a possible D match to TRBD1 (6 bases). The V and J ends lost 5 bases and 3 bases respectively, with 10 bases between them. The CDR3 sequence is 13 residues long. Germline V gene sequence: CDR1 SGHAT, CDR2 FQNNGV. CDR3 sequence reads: CASSQWDKETQYF. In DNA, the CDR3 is TGTGCCAGCAGCCAGTGGGACAAAGAGACCCAGTACTTC.

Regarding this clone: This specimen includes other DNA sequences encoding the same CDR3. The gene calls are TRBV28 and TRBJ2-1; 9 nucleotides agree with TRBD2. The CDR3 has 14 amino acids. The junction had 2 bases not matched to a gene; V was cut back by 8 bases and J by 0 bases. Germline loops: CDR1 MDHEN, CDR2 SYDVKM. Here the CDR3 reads CASGLAPSYNEQFF. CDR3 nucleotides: TGTGCCAGCGGACTAGCGCCCTCCTACAATGAGCAGTTCTTC.

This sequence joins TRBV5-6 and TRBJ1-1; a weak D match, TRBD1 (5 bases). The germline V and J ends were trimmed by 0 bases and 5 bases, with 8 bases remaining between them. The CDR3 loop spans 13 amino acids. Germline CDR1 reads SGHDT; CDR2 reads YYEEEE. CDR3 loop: CASSLGGGTEAFF. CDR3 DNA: TGTGCCAGCAGCTTGGGTGGGGGGACTGAAGCTTTCTTT.

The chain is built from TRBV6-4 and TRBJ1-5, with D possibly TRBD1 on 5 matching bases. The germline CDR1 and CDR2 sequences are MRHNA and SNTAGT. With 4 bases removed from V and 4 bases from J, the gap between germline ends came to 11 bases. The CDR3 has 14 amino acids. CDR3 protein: CASSGGLENQPQHF. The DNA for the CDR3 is TGTGCCAGCAGTGGGGGACTAGAAAATCAGCCCCAGCATTTT.

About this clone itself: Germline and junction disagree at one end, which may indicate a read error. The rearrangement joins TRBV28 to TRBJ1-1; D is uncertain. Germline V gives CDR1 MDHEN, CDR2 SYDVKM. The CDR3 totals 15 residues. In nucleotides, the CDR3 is TGTGCCAGCAGTTCGCCCCGGGAGGCGAACGCTGAAGCTTTCTTT. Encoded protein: CASSSPREANAEAFF.

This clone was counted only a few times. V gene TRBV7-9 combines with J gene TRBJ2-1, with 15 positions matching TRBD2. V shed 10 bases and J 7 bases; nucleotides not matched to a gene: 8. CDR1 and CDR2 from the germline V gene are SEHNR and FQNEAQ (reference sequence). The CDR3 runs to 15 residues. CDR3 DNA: TGTGCCACAGGGACTAGCGGGAGGTTGGGGAATGAGCAGTTCTTC. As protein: CATGTSGRLGNEQFF.

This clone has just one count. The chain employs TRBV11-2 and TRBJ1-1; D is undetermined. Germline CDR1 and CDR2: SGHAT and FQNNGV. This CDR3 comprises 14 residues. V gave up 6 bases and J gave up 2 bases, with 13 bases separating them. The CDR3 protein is CASSQEGANTEAFF. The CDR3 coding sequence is TGTGCCAGCAGTCAAGAGGGAGCTAACACTGAAGCTTTCTTT.

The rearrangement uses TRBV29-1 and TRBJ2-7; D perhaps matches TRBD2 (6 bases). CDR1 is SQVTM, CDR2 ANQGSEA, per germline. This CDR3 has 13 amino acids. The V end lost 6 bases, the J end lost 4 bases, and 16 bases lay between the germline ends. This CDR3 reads CSVATRFDYEQYF. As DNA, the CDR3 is TGCAGCGTGGCGACTAGGTTCGATTACGAGCAGTACTTC.

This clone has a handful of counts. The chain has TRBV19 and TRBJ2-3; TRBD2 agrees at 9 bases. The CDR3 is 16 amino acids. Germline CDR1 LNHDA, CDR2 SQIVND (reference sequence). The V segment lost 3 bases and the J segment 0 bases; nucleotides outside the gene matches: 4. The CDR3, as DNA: TGTGCCAGTAGTATTCCGCTAGCGGGAAGCACAGATACGCAGTATTTT. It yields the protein CASSIPLAGSTDTQYF.

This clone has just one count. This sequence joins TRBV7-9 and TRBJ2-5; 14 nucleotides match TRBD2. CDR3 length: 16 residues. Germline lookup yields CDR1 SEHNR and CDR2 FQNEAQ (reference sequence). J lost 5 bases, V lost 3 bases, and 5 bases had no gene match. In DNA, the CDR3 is TGTGCCAGCAGCTTTGGGACTAGCGGGAGAAGTGAGACCCAGTACTTC. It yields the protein CASSFGTSGRSETQYF. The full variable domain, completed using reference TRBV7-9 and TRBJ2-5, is DTGVSQNPRHKITKRGQNVTFRCDPISEHNRLYWYRQTLGQGPEFLTYFQNEAQLEKSRLLSDRFSAERPKGSFSTLEIQRTEQGDSAMYLCASSFGTSGRSETQYFGPGTRLLVL.

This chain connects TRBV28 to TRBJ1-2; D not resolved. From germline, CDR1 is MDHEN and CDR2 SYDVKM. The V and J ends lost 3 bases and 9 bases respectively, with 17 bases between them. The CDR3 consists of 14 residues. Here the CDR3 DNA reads TGTGCCAGCAGTTTTTCGGCCGGCCCCACTAGCTACACCTTC. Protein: CASSFSAGPTSYTF.

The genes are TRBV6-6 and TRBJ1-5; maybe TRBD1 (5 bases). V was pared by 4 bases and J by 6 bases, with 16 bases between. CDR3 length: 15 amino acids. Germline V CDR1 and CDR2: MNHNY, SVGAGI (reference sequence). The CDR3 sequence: CASSSGHSITQPQHF. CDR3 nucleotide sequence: TGTGCCAGCAGTTCTGGACACTCCATTACTCAGCCCCAGCATTTT.

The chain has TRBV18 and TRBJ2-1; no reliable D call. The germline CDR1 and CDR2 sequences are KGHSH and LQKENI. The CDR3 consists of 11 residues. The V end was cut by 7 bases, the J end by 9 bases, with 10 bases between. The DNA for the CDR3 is TGTGCCAGCTTCTTGGAGACTGAGCAGTTCTTC. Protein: CASFLETEQFF.

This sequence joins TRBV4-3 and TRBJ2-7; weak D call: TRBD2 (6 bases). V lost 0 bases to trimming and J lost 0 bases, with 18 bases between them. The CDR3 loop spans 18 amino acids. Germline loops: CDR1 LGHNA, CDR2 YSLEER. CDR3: CASSQDRRRGLPSYEQYF. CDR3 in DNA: TGCGCCAGCAGCCAAGATCGCCGTAGGGGACTCCCCTCCTACGAGCAGTACTTC.

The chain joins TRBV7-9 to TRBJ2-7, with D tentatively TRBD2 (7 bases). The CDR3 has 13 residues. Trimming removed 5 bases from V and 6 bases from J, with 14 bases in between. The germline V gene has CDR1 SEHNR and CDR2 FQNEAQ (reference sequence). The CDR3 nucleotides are TGTGCCAGCAGCATTGCGGGGGCGGGCGAGCAGTACTTC. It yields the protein CASSIAGAGEQYF.

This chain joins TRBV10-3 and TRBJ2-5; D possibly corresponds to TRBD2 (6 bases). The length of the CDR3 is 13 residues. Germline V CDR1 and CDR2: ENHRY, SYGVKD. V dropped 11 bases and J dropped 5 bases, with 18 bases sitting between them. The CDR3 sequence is CASRGGIGETQYF. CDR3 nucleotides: TGTGCCTCCCGCGGCGGGATAGGCGAGACCCAGTACTTC.